What follows are 24 T cell receptor beta chains derived from one specimen sequenced in a study of cytotoxic CD8 clonotypes in ibrutinib-treated CLL. Only in-frame clones appear in the TCRdb table, and some are missing; sequencing was by immunoSEQ multiplex PCR. The repertoire consists of roughly 170,000 clones, with 84% occurring once and the leading ten covering about 4.9%. This material consisted of PBMCs, taken after 24 months of ibrutinib treatment. Receptors were obtained from a human donor with chronic lymphocytic leukemia.

V usage is TRBV6-6 and J usage is TRBJ1-2; 9 nucleotides agree with TRBD1. V dropped 0 bases and J dropped 1; count of bases not matched to a gene: 0. The CDR3 consists of 15 residues. CDR1 MNHNY and CDR2 SVGAGI come from the germline V gene (reference sequence). In DNA form, the CDR3 reads TGTGCCAGCAGTTACTCGGGACAGGGTAACTATGGCTACACCTTC. Its protein is CASSYSGQGNYGYTF.

CDR3 sequence (DNA): TGCAGCGTTGAATCAGGGATTAGCACAGATACGCAGTATTTT. It specifies CSVESGISTDTQYF. The chain links TRBV29-1 to TRBJ2-3; the D gene is possibly TRBD1 (5 bases). The ends were cut back, 2 bases at V and 0 bases at J, with 9 bases in the middle. Germline CDR1 and CDR2: SQVTM and ANQGSEA. This CDR3 spans 14 amino acids.

Only a few counts were recorded for this clone. As DNA, the CDR3 is TGCGCCAGCAGCTTGAAGGGCGGGTGGGGCACAGATACGCAGTATTTT. Amino acid sequence: CASSLKGGWGTDTQYF. This chain joins TRBV5-1 and TRBJ2-3, with TRBD2 as a possible D gene (5 bases). Germline-derived CDR1 and CDR2 are SGHRS and YFSETQ. V was clipped by 1 base and J by 1 base, with 13 bases between them. The length of the CDR3 is 16 residues.

V and J are TRBV7-9 and TRBJ2-3, with D unclear. Trimming shortened V by 2 bases and J by 7 bases, and 16 bases separated the two germline ends. CDR3 length equals 15 residues. From germline, CDR1 is SEHNR and CDR2 FQNEAQ (reference sequence). In DNA form, the CDR3 reads TGTGCCAGCAGCTTACTGGCGTCTGTGTCGAATACGCAGTATTTT. This gives the protein CASSLLASVSNTQYF.

The V gene is TRBV18, the J gene TRBJ2-7; 9 bases match TRBD2. This CDR3 region has 14 residues. The ends lost 3 bases at V and 2 bases at J; junction bases unmatched: 2. Germline V gene lookup returns CDR1 KGHSH and CDR2 LQKENI. The CDR3 loop reads CASSPPSGTYEQYF. The CDR3 DNA follows: TGTGCCAGCTCACCGCCTAGCGGGACCTACGAGCAGTACTTC.

The chain links TRBV7-3 to TRBJ2-3; the D gene is possibly TRBD2 (6 bases). There are 15 residues in the CDR3. Germline-derived CDR1 and CDR2 are SGHTA and FQGTGA. V dropped 5 bases and J dropped 6 bases, with 18 bases sitting between them. The DNA for the CDR3 is TGTGCCAGCAGCCAGGGAGGAGGGAGGTGGGATACGCAGTATTTT. As protein: CASSQGGGRWDTQYF. Full variable domain (outside the CDR3, taken from reference TRBV7-3 and TRBJ2-3): GAGVSQTPSNKVTEKGKYVELRCDPISGHTALYWYRQSLGQGPEFLIYFQGTGAADDSGLPNDRFFAVRPEGSVSTLKIQRTERGDSAVYLCASSQGGGRWDTQYFGPGTRLTVL.

The rearrangement joins TRBV13 to TRBJ2-3, with 12 positions matching TRBD2. Trimming removed 2 bases from V and 0 bases from J; junction bases left unmatched: 6. CDR1 is PRHDT, CDR2 FYEKMQ, per germline (reference sequence). This CDR3 comprises 18 residues. CDR3 DNA sequence: TGTGCCAGCAGCTTAAGACTAGCGGGGGTTACTAGCACAGATACGCAGTATTTT. Translation gives CASSLRLAGVTSTDTQYF. Looking up the rest from reference TRBV13 and TRBJ2-3 gives the full variable domain: AAGVIQSPRHLIKEKRETATLKCYPIPRHDTVYWYQQGPGQDPQFLISFYEKMQSDKGSIPDRFSAQQFSDYHSELNMSSLELGDSALYFCASSLRLAGVTSTDTQYFGPGTRLTVL.

V and J are TRBV19 and TRBJ1-3, with 7 nucleotides matching TRBD1. The CDR3 runs to 14 residues. Per germline, CDR1 LNHDA and CDR2 SQIVND (reference sequence). Trimming at V came to 4 bases and at J to 1 base, leaving 1 base not matched to a gene. CDR3 DNA sequence: TGTGCCAGTAGTACAGGGGGTTCTGGAAACACCATATATTTT. Encoded protein: CASSTGGSGNTIYF.

V gene TRBV11-3 combines with J gene TRBJ2-3; TRBD2 aligns across 11 bases. CDR1 is SGHNT, CDR2 YENEEA, per germline. The V and J ends lost 2 bases and 2 bases, in that order; junction bases with no gene match: 12. This CDR3 has 19 amino acids. The CDR3 DNA follows: TGTGCCAGCAGCTTAAGGCGAAGGAGTAGCGGGAGGGCCACAGATACGCAGTATTTT. Its protein product is CASSLRRRSSGRATDTQYF.

The chain couples TRBV7-9 to TRBJ1-1, with a possible D match to TRBD1 (6 bases). This CDR3 is built from 13 residues. The germline V gene encodes CDR1 SEHNR and CDR2 FQNEAQ (reference sequence). Between the trimmed V and J ends, which lost 3 bases and 11 bases, there was a span of 16 bases. The CDR3: CASSFILNRGAFF. The CDR3 DNA sequence: TGTGCCAGCAGCTTTATTCTCAATAGGGGGGCTTTCTTT.

The chain recombines TRBV9 with TRBJ2-3; TRBD2 aligns across 9 bases. V trimming: 5 bases; J trimming: 0 bases; junction bases outside the gene matches: 4. The length of the CDR3 is 15 residues. Germline assignment: CDR1 SGDLS and CDR2 YYNGEE. CDR3 region: CASRRGTSSTDTQYF. In nucleotides, the CDR3 is TGTGCCAGCAGGCGGGGGACTAGCAGCACAGATACGCAGTATTTT.

J is TRBJ2-3 and V is TRBV7-2; D is perhaps TRBD2 (6 bases). CDR3 length: 13 residues. Germline assignment: CDR1 SGHTA and CDR2 FQGNSA. V was pared by 0 bases and J by 11 bases, with 12 bases between. The CDR3 sequence: CASSLALQAGQYF. The CDR3 bases are TGTGCCAGCAGCTTAGCGCTCCAAGCGGGGCAGTATTTT.

V gene TRBV7-3 combines with J gene TRBJ1-3, with 9 bases matching TRBD1. V lost 5 bases to trimming and J lost 4 bases; unmatched junction nucleotides: 15. Looked up from germline, CDR1 is SGHTA and CDR2 is FQGTGA. The CDR3 is made up of 18 amino acids. In nucleotides, the CDR3 is TGTGCCAGCAGCCCAAAAAGGGACAGGGAGCTCATCGGAAACACCATATATTTT. As protein: CASSPKRDRELIGNTIYF.

The CDR3 is CASTPGQGIEQYF. Here the CDR3 DNA reads TGTGCCAGCACCCCGGGACAGGGCATCGAGCAGTACTTC. This rearrangement joins TRBV5-5 to TRBJ2-7; 9 nucleotides line up with TRBD1. Germline V gives CDR1 SGHKS, CDR2 YYEKEE (reference sequence). Unmatched junction bases numbered 7, after V lost 6 bases and J lost 6 bases. CDR3 length: 13 residues.

This clone has only one observation. At one boundary the junction diverges from the germline segment, which might be a read error. This sequence joins TRBV7-7 and TRBJ2-2, with D perhaps assigned TRBD1 or TRBD2 (5 bases each). The CDR3 runs 15 residues. The germline gives CDR1 SSHAT, CDR2 FNYEAQ (reference sequence). The DNA of the CDR3 is TGTGCTAGCAGCTTAGCAGGGTCGGGAACCGGGGAGCTGTTTTTT. The encoded protein is CASSLAGSGTGELFF.

This chain links TRBV9 with TRBJ2-1, with a weak D call TRBD1 (6 bases). Germline V gene sequence: CDR1 SGDLS, CDR2 YYNGEE. Trimming shortened V by 0 bases and J by 5 bases, and 6 bases separated the two germline ends. The CDR3 has 13 residues. The CDR3, as DNA: TGTGCCAGCAGCGTAGGGGGGCACAATGAGCAGTTCTTC. Encoded protein: CASSVGGHNEQFF.

This clone has only a few counts. The J gene is TRBJ2-1, the V gene TRBV5-1, with 11 bases that match TRBD2. The germline V gene has CDR1 SGHRS and CDR2 YFSETQ. The V gene end was trimmed by 2 bases and the J gene end by 7 bases; junction bases not matched to a gene: 8. The CDR3 loop spans 16 amino acids. CDR3 bases: TGCGCCAGCAGCTTTCCCCGGGCTAGCGGGGGGAATGAGCAGTTCTTC. As protein: CASSFPRASGGNEQFF.

The rearrangement links TRBV14 to TRBJ2-2, with TRBD1 matching over 9 bases. J lost 6 bases, V lost 0 bases, and 11 bases had no gene match. Germline CDR1 SGHDN, CDR2 FVKESK. CDR3 length: 18 amino acids. CDR3 protein: CASSQDRTGDLFPGELFF. CDR3 coding DNA: TGTGCCAGCAGCCAAGATCGGACAGGGGACCTATTTCCCGGGGAGCTGTTTTTT.

The J gene is TRBJ1-4, the V gene TRBV14; 8 bases are shared with TRBD1. CDR3 length: 16 amino acids. Germline V CDR1 and CDR2: SGHDN, FVKESK. The V gene end was trimmed by 0 bases and the J gene end by 4 bases; junction bases not matched to a gene: 4. In DNA, the CDR3 is TGTGCCAGCAGCCAAGATCAGGGGGCGATTAATGAAAAACTGTTTTTT. Translated, it gives CASSQDQGAINEKLFF.

This clone has a handful of counts. The chain links TRBV25-1 to TRBJ1-3; no clear D. The CDR3 loop spans 15 amino acids. V lost 2 bases, J lost 1 base, and 9 bases lay in between. Germline V gene lookup returns CDR1 MGHDK and CDR2 SYGVNS. CDR3 nucleotide sequence: TGTGCCAGCAGTGAAATTGCAGGATCTGGAAACACCATATATTTT. Its protein product is CASSEIAGSGNTIYF.

This clone was detected only once. This chain uses TRBV5-1 with TRBJ1-2; D uncertain. The CDR3 has 16 amino acids. Germline-derived CDR1 and CDR2 are SGHRS and YFSETQ. The germline V and J ends were trimmed by 0 bases and 5 bases, with 17 bases remaining between them. The CDR3 DNA is TGCGCCAGCAGCTTGGAGAGGCAAGGATGGGAGTATGGCTACACCTTC. Residues: CASSLERQGWEYGYTF.

The chain has TRBV5-8 and TRBJ2-2; 7 bases match TRBD1. Trimming removed 0 bases from V and 5 bases from J; junction bases left unmatched: 4. From germline, CDR1 is SGHTS and CDR2 YDEGEE. This CDR3 comprises 15 residues. CDR3 nucleotides: TGTGCCAGCAGCTTGGGGGACAGAGAAACCGGGGAGCTGTTTTTT. Its protein product is CASSLGDRETGELFF.

This clone has a handful of counts. The chain recombines TRBV7-9 with TRBJ1-5; D is possibly TRBD1 (6 bases). Trimming shortened V by 3 bases and J by 11 bases, and 14 bases separated the two germline ends. Germline CDR1 is SEHNR and CDR2 is FQNEAQ (reference sequence). This CDR3 comprises 13 residues. The CDR3 reads CASSFQGTTAQHF. The CDR3 DNA sequence: TGTGCCAGCAGCTTCCAGGGGACCACGGCCCAGCATTTT.

As concerns this clone: The CDR3 does not end in the conserved phenylalanine or tryptophan, so this is likely a read error. This sequence joins TRBV6-5 and TRBJ1-2; D not resolved. This CDR3 contains 12 residues. CDR1 MNHEY and CDR2 SVGAGI come from the germline V gene. V was clipped by 2 bases and J by 4 bases, with 5 bases between them. CDR3 residues: CASSYRGYGYTL. The CDR3 nucleotides read TGTGCCAGCAGTTACAGAGGCTATGGCTACACCCTC.